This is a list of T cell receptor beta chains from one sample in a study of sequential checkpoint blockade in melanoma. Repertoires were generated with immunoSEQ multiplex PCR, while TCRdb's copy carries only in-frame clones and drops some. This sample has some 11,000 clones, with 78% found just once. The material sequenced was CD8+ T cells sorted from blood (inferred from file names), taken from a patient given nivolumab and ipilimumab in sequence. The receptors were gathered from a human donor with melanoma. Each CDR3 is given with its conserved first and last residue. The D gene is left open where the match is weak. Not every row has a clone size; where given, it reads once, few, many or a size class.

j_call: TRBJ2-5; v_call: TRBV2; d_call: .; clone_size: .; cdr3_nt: TGTGCCAGCAGTGAACCAGGGGGAGGAGAGACCCAGTACTTC; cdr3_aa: CASSEPGGGETQYF
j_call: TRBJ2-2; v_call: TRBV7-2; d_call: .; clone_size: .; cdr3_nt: TGTGCCAGCAGCCCCCGTACCGGGACCGGGGAGCTGTTTTTT; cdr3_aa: CASSPRTGTGELFF
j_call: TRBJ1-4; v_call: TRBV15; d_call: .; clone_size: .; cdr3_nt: TGTGCCACCAGCAGAGATCGAGCAGGGGCTAATGAAAAACTGTTTTTT; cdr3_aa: CATSRDRAGANEKLFF
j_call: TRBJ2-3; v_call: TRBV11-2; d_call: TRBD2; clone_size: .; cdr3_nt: TGTGCCAGCAGCTTCCCTGGGACTAGCGGGAGGCGCACAGATACGCAGTATTTT; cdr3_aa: CASSFPGTSGRRTDTQYF
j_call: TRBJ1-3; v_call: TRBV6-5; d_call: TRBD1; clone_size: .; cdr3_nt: TGTGCCAGCCGGACAGGGGCCATCTCTGGAAACACCATATATTTT; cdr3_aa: CASRTGAISGNTIYF
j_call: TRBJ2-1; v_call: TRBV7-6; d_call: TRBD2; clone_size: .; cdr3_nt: TGTGCCAGCAGCCACGGGACTAGATCCTACAATGAGCAGTTCTTC; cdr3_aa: CASSHGTRSYNEQFF
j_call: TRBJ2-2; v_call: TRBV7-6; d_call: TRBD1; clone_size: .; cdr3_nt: TGTGCCAGCAGCTTGGGGACGGACAGGGTTGACACCGGGGAGCTGTTTTTT; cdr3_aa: CASSLGTDRVDTGELFF
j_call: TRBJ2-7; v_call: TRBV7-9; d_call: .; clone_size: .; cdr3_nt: TGTGCCAGCAGCCATGGGCAGTCCTACGAGCAGTACTTC; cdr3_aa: CASSHGQSYEQYF
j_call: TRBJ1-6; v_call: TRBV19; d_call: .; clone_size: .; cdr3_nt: TGTGCCAGTAGAACAGGGAATTCACCCCTCCACTTT; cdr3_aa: CASRTGNSPLHF
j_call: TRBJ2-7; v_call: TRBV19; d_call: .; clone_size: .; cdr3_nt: TGTGCCAGTAGTATCGTAGCGAGCTACGAGCAGTACTTC; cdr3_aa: CASSIVASYEQYF
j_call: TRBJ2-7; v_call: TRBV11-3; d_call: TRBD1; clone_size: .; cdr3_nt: TGTGCCAGCAGCCTGGGGACAGGGAGCTCCTACGAGCAGTACTTC; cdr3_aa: CASSLGTGSSYEQYF
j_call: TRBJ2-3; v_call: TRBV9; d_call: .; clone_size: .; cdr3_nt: TGTGCCAGCAGCGACCGCCGGACAGCCAGAAGGGATACGCAGTATTTT; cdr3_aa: CASSDRRTARRDTQYF
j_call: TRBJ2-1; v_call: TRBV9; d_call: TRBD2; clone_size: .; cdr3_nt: TGTGCCAGCAGCGTAGGCGCTAGCGGGATTAACAATGAGCAGTTCTTC; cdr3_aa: CASSVGASGINNEQFF
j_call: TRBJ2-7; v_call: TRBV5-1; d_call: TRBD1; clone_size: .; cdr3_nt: TGCGCCAGCTACCGGGACAGGGTTGGCGAGCAGTACTTC; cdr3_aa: CASYRDRVGEQYF
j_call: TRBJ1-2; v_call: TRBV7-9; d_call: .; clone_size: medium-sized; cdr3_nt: TGTGCCAGCAGCTTAATCCGGCAGGGAAGATATGGCTACACCTTC; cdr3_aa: CASSLIRQGRYGYTF
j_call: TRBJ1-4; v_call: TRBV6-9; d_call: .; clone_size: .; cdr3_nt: TGTGCCAGCAGTTATTTTTTGGGGCAGCTGAATGAAAAACTGTTTTTT; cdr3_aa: CASSYFLGQLNEKLFF
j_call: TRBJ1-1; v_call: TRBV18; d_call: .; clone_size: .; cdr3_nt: TGTGCCAGCTCACCACAGGACAGCTTGAACACTGAAGCTTTCTTT; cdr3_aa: CASSPQDSLNTEAFF
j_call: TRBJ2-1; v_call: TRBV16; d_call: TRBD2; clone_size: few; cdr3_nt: TGTGCCAGCAGCCAAACAACTAGCGGGAAAGGTGAGCAGTTCTTC; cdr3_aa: CASSQTTSGKGEQFF
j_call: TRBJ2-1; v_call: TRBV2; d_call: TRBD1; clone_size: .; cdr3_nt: TGTGCCAGCAGTCCATCCGTAGGGGGCTATGGGAATGAGCAGTTCTTC; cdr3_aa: CASSPSVGGYGNEQFF
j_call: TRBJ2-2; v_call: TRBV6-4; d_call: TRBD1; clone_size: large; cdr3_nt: TGTGCCAGCAGTGGGACAGGGGACACCGGGGAGCTGTTTTTT; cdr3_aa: CASSGTGDTGELFF
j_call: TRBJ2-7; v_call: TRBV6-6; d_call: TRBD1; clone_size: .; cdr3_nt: TGTGCCAGCAGTTACTCGGGGACAGGGGGCTACGAGCAGTACTTC; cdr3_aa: CASSYSGTGGYEQYF
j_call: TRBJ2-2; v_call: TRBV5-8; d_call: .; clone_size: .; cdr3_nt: TGTGCCAGCAGCTTCCGTTCCGGGGAGCTGTTTTTT; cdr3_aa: CASSFRSGELFF
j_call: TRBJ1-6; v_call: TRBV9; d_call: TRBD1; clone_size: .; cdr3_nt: TGTGCCAGCAGCTCAGGACAGGGTAATTCACCCCTCCACTTT; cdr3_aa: CASSSGQGNSPLHF
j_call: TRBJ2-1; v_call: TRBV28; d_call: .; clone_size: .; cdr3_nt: TGTGCCAGCAGTTTTATGGACACCTCCTACAATGAGCAGTTCTTC; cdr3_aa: CASSFMDTSYNEQFF
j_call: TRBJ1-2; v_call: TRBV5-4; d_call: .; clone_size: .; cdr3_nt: TGTGCCAGCAGCTTGGAACAGGCCAACTATGGCTACACCTTC; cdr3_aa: CASSLEQANYGYTF
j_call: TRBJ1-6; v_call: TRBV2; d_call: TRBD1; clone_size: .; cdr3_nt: TGTGCCAGCAGTGAAGCGGGACAGTACCTTTCACCCCTCCACTTT; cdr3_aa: CASSEAGQYLSPLHF
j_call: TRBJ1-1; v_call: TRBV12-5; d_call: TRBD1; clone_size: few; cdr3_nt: TGTGCTAGTGAGGACAGGGAGTACACTGAAGCTTTCTTT; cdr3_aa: CASEDREYTEAFF
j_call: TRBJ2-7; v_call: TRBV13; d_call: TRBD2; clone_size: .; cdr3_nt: TGTGCCAGCAGCCCGACTAGCGGCCACGAGCAGTACTTC; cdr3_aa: CASSPTSGHEQYF
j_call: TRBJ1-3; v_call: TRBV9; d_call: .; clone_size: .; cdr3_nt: TGTGCCAGCAGCGAGGGTCAGGGGACCTCTGGAAACACCATATATTTT; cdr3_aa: CASSEGQGTSGNTIYF
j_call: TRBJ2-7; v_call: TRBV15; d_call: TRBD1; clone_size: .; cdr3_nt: TGTGCCACCAGCCCCAGGGTGACAGGGTTCTACGAGCAGTACTTC; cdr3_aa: CATSPRVTGFYEQYF
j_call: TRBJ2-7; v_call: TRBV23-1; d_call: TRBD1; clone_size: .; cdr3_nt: TGCGCCAGCAGCCCGGGACAGGGCTACGAGCAGTACTTC; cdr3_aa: CASSPGQGYEQYF
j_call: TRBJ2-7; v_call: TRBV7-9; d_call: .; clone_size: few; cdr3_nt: TGTGCCAGCAGCTTAGACGGTGGCTACGAGCAGTACTTC; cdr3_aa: CASSLDGGYEQYF
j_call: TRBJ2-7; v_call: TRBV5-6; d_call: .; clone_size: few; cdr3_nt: TGTGCCAGCAGCTTGGGGTGGACTACCTCCTACGAGCAGTACTTC; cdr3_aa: CASSLGWTTSYEQYF
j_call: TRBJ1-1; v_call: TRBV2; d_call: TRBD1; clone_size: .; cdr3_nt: TGTGCCAGCAGTGAGCCGACAGGGGGAATCACTGAAGCTTTCTTT; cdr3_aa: CASSEPTGGITEAFF
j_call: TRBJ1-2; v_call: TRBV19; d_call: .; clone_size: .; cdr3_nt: TGTGCCAGTAGTATAGATGGTCTATATGGCTACACCTTC; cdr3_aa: CASSIDGLYGYTF
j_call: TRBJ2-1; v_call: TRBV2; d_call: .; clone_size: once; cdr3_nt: TGTGCCAGCAGGGTACTAGGGGGCAATGAGCAGTTCTTC; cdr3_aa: CASRVLGGNEQFF
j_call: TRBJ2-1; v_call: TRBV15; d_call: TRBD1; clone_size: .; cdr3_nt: TGCGCCACCAGCAATTTACAGGGGAAACCCCAGTTCTTC; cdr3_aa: CATSNLQGKPQFF
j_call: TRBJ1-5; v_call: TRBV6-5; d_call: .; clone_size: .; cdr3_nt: TGTGCCAGCAGTTATGGTGGGAGCCAGCCCCAGCATTTT; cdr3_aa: CASSYGGSQPQHF
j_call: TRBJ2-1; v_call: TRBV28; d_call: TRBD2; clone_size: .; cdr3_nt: TGTGCCAGCAGTTTCGGGACTAGCGCCTACAATGAGCAGTTCTTC; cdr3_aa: CASSFGTSAYNEQFF
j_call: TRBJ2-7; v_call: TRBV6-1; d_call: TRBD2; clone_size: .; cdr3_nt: TGTGCCAGCAGTGAAACGGTTTTGCTAGCGGGTTCCTACGAGCAGTACTTC; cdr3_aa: CASSETVLLAGSYEQYF
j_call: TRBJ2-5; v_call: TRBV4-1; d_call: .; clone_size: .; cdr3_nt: TGCGCCAGCAGCCAAGAAGTCAGTGAGCGCCAAGAGACCCAGTACTTC; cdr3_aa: CASSQEVSERQETQYF
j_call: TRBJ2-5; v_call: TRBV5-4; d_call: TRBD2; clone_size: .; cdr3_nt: TGTGCCAGCAGCTTGAAGGTAGCGGGGGAGACCCAGTACTTC; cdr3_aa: CASSLKVAGETQYF
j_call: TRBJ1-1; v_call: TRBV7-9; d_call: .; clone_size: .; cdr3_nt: TGTGCCAGCTCTGACAGGCAGTGGACTGAAGCTTTCTTT; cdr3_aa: CASSDRQWTEAFF
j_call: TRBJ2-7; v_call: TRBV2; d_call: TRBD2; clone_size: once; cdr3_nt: TGTGCCAGTAGCGGGAGGGCCCTCGACGAGCAGTACTTC; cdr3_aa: CASSGRALDEQYF
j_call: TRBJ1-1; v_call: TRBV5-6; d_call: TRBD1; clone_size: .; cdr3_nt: TGTGCCAGCAGCTGGACAGGGAGGTCTGAAGCTTTCTTT; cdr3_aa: CASSWTGRSEAFF
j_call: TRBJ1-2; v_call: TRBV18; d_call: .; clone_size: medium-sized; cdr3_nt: TGTGCCAGCTCACCAACAGGATATTTCGGGGGCTACACCTTC; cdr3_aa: CASSPTGYFGGYTF
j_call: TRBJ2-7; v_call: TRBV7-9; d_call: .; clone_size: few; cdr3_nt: TGTGCCAGCAGCTTACCGGGGGACGATTACGAGCAGTACTTC; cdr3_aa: CASSLPGDDYEQYF
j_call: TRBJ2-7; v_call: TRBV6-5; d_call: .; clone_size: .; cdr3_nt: TGTGCCAGCCGAGACCGGGACAACTCCTACGAGCAGTACTTC; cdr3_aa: CASRDRDNSYEQYF
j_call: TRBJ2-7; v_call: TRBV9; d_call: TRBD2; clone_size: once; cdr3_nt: TGTGCCAGCAGCCCACGACTAGCGGGAGTAGGCGAGCAGTACTTC; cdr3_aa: CASSPRLAGVGEQYF
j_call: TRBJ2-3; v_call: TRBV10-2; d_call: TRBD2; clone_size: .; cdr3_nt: TGCGCCAGCCTAGCGGGAGATACGCAGTATTTT; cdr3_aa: CASLAGDTQYF
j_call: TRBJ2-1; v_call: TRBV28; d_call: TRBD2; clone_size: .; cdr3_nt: TGTGCCAGCAGTTTGCAAGCGGGGCGGGGTGAGCAGTTCTTC; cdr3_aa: CASSLQAGRGEQFF
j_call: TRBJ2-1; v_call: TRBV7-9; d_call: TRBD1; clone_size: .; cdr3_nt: TGTGCCAGCAGCGCAAGACAGGGGGTGCATTTCTTC; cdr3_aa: CASSARQGVHFF
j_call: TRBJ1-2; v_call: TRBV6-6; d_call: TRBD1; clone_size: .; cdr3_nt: TGTGCCAGCAGTTACCTGACAGGGGCGGATGGCTACACCTTC; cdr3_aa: CASSYLTGADGYTF
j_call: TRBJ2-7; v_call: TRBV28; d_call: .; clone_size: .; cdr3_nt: TGTGCCAGCAGTTTCCTGACCGGGTCTCCGAGCTCCTACGAGCAGTACTTC; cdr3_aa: CASSFLTGSPSSYEQYF
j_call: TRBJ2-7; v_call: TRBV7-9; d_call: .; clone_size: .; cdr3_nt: TGTGCCAGCAGCAAAGAGGGCTACGAGCAGTACTTC; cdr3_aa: CASSKEGYEQYF